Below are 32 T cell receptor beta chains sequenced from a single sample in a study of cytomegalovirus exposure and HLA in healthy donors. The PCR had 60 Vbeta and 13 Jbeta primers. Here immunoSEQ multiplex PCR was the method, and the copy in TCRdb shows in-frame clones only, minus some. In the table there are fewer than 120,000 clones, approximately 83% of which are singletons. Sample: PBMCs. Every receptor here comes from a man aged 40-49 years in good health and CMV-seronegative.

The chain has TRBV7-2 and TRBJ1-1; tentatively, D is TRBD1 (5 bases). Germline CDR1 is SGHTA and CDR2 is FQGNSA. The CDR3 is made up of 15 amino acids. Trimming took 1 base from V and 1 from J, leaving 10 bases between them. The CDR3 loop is CASSLGGAGNTEAFF. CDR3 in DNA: TGTGCCAGCAGCTTAGGGGGCGCAGGGAACACTGAAGCTTTCTTT.

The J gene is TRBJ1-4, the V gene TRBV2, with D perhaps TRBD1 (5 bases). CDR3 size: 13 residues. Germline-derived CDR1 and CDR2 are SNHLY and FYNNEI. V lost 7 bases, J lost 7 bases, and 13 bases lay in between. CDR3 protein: CASNGGGVEKLFF. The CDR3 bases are TGTGCCAGCAACGGGGGTGGGGTTGAAAAACTGTTTTTT.

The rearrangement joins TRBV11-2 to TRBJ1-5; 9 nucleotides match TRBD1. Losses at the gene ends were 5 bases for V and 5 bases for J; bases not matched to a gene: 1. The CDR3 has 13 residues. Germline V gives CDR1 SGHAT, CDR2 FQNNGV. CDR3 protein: CASSRDRDQPQHF. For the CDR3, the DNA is TGTGCCAGCAGCCGGGACAGGGATCAGCCCCAGCATTTT.

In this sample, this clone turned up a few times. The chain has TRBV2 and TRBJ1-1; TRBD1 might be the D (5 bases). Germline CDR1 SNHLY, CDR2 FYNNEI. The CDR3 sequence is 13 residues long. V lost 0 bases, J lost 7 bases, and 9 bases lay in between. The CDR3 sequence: CASSEAPRGEAFF. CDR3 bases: TGTGCCAGCAGTGAAGCTCCTAGGGGTGAAGCTTTCTTT.

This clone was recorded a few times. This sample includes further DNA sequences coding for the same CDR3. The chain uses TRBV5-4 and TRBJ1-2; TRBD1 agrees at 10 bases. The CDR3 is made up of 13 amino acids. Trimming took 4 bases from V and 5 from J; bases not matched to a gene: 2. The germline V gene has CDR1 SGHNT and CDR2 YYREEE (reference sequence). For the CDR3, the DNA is TGTGCCAGCAGCCCGGGACAGGGGTATGGCTACACCTTC. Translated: CASSPGQGYGYTF.

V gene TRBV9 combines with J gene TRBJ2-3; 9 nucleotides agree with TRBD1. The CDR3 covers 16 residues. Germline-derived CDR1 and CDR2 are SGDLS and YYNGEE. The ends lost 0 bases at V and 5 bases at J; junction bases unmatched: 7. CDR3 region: CASSVVGTGSLDTQYF. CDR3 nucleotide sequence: TGTGCCAGCAGCGTAGTTGGGACAGGGAGTTTAGATACGCAGTATTTT.

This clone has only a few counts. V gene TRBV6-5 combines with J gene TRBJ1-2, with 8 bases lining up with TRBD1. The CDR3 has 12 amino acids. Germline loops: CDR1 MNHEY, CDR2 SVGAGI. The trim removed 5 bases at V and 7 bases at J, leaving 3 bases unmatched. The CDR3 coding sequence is TGTGCCAGCAGTCCAGGGACAGGTGGCTACACCTTC. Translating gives CASSPGTGGYTF.

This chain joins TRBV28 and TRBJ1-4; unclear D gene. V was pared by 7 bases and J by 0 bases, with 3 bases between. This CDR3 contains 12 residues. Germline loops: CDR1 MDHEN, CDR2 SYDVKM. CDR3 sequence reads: CASISTNEKLFF. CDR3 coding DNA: TGTGCCAGCATCTCAACTAATGAAAAACTGTTTTTT.

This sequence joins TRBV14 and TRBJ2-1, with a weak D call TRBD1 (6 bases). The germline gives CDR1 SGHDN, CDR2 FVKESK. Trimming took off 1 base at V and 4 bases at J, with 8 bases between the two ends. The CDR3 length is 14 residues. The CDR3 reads CASSQGTAYNEQFF. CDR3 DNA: TGTGCCAGCAGCCAAGGGACAGCTTACAATGAGCAGTTCTTC.

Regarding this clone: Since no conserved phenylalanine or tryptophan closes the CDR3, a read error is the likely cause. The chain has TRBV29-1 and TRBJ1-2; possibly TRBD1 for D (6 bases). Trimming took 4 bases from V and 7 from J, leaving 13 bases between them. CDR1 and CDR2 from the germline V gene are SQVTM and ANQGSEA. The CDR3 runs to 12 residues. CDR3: CSVVPQGSGYTL. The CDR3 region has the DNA TGCAGCGTTGTCCCCCAGGGGAGTGGCTACACCCTC.

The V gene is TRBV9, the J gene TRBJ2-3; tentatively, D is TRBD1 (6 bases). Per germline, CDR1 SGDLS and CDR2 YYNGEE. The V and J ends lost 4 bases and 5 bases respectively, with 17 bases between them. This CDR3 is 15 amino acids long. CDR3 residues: CASSNRDQWGDTQYF. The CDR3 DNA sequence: TGTGCCAGCAGCAACAGGGATCAGTGGGGAGATACGCAGTATTTT. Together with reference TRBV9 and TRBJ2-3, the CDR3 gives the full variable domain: DSGVTQTPKHLITATGQRVTLRCSPRSGDLSVYWYQQSLDQGLQFLIQYYNGEERAKGNILERFSAQQFPDLHSELNLSSLELGDSALYFCASSNRDQWGDTQYFGPGTRLTVL.

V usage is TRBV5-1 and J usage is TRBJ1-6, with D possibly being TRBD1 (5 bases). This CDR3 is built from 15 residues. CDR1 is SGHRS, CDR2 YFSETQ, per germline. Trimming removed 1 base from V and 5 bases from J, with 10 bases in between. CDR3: CASSLKGNDNSPLHF. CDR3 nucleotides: TGCGCCAGCAGCTTGAAGGGGAACGATAATTCACCCCTCCACTTT.

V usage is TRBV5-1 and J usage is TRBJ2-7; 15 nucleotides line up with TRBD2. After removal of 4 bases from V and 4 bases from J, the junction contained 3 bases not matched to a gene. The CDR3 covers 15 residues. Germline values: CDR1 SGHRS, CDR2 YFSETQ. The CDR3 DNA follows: TGCGCCAGCAGCCCTGGGACTAGCGGGGGGTACGAGCAGTACTTC. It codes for CASSPGTSGGYEQYF.

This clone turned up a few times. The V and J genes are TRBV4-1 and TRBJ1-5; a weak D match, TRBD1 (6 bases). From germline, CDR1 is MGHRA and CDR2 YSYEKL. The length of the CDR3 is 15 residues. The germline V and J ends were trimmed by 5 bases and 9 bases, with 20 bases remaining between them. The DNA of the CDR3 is TGCGCCAGCAGCTTTACGTGGACAGCCCGATGGCCCCAGCATTTT. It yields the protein CASSFTWTARWPQHF.

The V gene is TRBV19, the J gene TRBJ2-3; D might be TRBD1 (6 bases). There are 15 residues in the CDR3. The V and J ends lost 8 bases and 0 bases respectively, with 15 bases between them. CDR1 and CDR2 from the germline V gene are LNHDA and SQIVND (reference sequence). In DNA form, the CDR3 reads TGTGCCAGTTCTACGTACAGGGACAGCACAGATACGCAGTATTTT. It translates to CASSTYRDSTDTQYF.

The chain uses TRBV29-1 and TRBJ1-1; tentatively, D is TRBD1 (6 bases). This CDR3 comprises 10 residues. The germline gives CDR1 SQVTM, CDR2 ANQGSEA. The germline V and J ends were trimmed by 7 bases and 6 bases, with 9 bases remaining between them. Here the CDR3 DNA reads TGCAGCGGTACAGGGTCTGAAGCTTTCTTT. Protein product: CSGTGSEAFF.

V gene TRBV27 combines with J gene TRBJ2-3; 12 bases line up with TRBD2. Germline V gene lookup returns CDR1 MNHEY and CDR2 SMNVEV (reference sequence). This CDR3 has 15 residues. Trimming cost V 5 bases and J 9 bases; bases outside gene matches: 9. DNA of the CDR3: TGTGCCAGCAGTACCCGACTAGCGGGGGAGGGGACGCAGTATTTT. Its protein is CASSTRLAGEGTQYF.

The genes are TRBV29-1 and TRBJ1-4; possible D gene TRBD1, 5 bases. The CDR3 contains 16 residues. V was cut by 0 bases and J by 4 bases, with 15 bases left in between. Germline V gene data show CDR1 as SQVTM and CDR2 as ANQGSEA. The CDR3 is CSVEELRGGVNEKLFF. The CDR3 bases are TGCAGCGTTGAAGAGCTGAGGGGAGGCGTTAATGAAAAACTGTTTTTT.

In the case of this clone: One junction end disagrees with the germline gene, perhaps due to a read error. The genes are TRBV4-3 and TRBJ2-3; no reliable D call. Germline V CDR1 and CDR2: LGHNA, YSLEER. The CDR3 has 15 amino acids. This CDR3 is CASSQVWASKDTQYF. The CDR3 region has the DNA TGCGCCAGCAGCCAAGTTTGGGCCAGCAAAGATACGCAGTATTTT.

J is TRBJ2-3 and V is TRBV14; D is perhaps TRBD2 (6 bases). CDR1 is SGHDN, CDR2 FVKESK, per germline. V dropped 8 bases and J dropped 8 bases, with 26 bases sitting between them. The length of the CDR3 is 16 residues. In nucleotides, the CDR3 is TGTGCCAGCTCCCGACTAGACCTAGCGTTCTTAGCTACGCAGTATTTT. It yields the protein CASSRLDLAFLATQYF.

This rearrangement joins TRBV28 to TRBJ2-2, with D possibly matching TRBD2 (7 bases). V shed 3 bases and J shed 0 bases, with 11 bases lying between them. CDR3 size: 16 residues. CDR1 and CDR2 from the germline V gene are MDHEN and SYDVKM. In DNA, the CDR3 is TGTGCCAGCAGTTTCGGGGGGCTGGCGAACACCGGGGAGCTGTTTTTT. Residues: CASSFGGLANTGELFF.

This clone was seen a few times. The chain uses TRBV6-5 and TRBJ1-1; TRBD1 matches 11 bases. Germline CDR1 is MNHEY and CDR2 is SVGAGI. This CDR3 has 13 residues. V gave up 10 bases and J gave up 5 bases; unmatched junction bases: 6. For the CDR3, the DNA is TGTGCCATCCGGACAGGGGGCAAGACTGAAGCTTTCTTT. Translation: CAIRTGGKTEAFF.

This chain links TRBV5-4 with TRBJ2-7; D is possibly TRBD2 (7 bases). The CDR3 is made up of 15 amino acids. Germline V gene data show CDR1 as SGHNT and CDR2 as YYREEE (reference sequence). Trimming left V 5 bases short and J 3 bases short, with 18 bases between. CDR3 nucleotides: TGTGCCAGCAGTTGGGACGTTAGGGGGGGCTACGAGCAGTACTTC. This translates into CASSWDVRGGYEQYF.

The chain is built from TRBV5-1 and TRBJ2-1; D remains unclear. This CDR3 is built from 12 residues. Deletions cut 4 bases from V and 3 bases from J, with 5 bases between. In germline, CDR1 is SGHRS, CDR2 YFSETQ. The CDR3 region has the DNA TGCGCCAGCAGCAACAACTACAATGAGCAGTTCTTC. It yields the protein CASSNNYNEQFF.

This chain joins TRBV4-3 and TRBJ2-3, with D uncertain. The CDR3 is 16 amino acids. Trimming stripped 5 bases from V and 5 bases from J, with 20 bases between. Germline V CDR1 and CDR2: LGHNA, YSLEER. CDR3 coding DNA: TGCGCCAGCAGCGAAACAACTGCGGCGTTGGAAGATACGCAGTATTTT. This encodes CASSETTAALEDTQYF.

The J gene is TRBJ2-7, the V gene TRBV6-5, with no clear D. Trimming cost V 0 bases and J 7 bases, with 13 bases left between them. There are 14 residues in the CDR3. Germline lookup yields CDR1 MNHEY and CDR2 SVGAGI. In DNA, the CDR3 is TGTGCCAGCAGTTACTCGGAGAAGTCGTTTGAGCAGTACTTC. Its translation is CASSYSEKSFEQYF.

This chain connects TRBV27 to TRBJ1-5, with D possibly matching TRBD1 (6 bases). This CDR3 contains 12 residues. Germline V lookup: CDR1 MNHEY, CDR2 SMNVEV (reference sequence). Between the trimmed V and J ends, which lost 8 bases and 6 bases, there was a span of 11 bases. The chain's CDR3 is CASGTGSQPQHF. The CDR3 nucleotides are TGTGCCAGCGGCACAGGGAGTCAGCCCCAGCATTTT.

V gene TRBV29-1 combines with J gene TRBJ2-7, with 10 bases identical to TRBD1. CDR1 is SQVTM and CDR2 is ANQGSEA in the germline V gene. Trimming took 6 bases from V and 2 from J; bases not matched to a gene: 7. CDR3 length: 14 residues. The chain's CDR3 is CSVTGGPSAYEQYF. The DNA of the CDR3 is TGCAGCGTGACAGGGGGCCCCTCGGCCTACGAGCAGTACTTC.

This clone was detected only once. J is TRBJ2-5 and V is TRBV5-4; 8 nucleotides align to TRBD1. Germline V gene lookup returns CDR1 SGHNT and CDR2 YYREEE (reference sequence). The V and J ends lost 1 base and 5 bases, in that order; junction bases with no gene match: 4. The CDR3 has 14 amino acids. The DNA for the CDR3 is TGTGCCAGCAGCTTGCGGACAGGGAAGGAGACCCAGTACTTC. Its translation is CASSLRTGKETQYF.

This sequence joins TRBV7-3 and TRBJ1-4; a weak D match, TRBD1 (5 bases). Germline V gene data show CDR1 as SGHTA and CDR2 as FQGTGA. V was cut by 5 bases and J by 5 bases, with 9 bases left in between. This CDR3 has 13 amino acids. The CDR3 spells CASSRDRNEKLFF. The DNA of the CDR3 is TGTGCCAGCAGCCGCGACAGAAATGAAAAACTGTTTTTT.

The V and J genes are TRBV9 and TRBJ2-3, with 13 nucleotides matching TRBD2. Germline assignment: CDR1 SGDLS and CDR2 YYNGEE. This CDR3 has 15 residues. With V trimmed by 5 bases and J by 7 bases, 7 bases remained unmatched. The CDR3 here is CASSQTSGGAHTQYF. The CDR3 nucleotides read TGTGCCAGCAGTCAAACTAGCGGGGGGGCCCATACGCAGTATTTT.

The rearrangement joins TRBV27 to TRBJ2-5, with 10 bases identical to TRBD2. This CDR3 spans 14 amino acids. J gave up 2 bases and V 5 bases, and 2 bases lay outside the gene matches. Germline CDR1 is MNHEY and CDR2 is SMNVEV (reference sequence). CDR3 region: CASSRTSGQETQYF. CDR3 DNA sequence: TGTGCCAGCAGTCGGACTAGCGGACAAGAGACCCAGTACTTC.